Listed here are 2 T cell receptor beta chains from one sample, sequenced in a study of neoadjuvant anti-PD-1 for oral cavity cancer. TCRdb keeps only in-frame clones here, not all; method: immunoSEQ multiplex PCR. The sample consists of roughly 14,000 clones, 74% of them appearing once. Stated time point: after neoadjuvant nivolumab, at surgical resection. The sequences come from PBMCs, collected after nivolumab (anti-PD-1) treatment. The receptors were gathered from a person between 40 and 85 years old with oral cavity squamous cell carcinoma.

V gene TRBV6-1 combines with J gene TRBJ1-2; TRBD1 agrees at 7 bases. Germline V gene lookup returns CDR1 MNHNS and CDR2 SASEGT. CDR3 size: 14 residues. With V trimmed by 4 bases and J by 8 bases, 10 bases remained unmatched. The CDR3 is CASSGWLGQEGYTF. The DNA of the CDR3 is TGTGCCAGCAGTGGATGGCTAGGACAGGAAGGCTACACCTTC.

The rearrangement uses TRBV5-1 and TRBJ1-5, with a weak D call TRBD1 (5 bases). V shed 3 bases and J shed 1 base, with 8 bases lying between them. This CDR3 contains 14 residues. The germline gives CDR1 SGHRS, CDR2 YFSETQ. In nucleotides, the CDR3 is TGCGCCAGCAGCTCGGGGGACAGCAATCAGCCCCAGCATTTT. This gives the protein CASSSGDSNQPQHF.